Given below is one T cell receptor beta chain in context. This entry is derived from a study of blood T cell repertoires in COVID-19. CDR1 and CDR2 from the germline V gene are SNHLY and FYNNEI. CDR3 length: 14 amino acids. Trimming took off 4 bases at V and 4 bases at J, with 10 bases between the two ends. Only in-frame clones appear in the TCRdb table, and some are missing; sequencing was by immunoSEQ multiplex PCR. This table has about 210,000 clones, around four fifths appearing once. This clonotype originated in a woman older than 75 with COVID-19, enrolled during active disease. The V gene is TRBV2, the J gene TRBJ1-4; D remains unclear. Sequenced input: peripheral blood. This chain's CDR3 is CASSVLGVNEKLFF. Written as DNA, the CDR3 is TGTGCCAGCAGTGTGTTGGGAGTTAATGAAAAACTGTTTTTT.